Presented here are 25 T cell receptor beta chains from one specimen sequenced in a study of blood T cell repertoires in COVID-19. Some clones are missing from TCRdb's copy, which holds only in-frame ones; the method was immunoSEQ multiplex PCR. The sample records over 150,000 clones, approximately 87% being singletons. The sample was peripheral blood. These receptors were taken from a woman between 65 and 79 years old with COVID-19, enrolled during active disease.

CDR3 protein: CASSIVGLNYGYTF. Written as DNA, the CDR3 is TGTGCCAGTAGTATAGTGGGCCTTAACTATGGCTACACCTTC. The rearrangement links TRBV19 to TRBJ1-2; D is ambiguous. The CDR3 is made up of 14 amino acids. Trimming shortened V by 1 base and J by 1 base, and 7 bases separated the two germline ends. The germline V gene has CDR1 LNHDA and CDR2 SQIVND (reference sequence).

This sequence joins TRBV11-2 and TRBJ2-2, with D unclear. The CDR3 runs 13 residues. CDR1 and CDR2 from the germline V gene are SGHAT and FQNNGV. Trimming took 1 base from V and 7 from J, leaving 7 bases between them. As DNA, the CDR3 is TGTGCCAGCAGCTTAGCGGCGGTCGGGGAGCTGTTTTTT. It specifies CASSLAAVGELFF. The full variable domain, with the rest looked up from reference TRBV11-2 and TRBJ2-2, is EAGVAQSPRYKIIEKRQSVAFWCNPISGHATLYWYQQILGQGPKLLIQFQNNGVVDDSQLPKDRFSAERLKGVDSTLKIQPAKLEDSAVYLCASSLAAVGELFFGEGSRLTVL.

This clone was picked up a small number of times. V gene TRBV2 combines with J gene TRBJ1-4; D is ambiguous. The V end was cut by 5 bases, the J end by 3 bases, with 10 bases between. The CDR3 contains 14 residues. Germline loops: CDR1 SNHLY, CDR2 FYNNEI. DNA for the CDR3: TGTGCCAGCAGTCAACAGAGTTCTAATGAAAAACTGTTTTTT. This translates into CASSQQSSNEKLFF.

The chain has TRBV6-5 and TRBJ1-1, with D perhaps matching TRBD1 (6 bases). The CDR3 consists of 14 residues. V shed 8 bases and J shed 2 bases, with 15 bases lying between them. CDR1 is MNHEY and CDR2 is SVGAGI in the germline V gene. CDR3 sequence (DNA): TGTGCCAGCGTCCCACACAGGGATAACACTGAAGCTTTCTTT. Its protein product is CASVPHRDNTEAFF.

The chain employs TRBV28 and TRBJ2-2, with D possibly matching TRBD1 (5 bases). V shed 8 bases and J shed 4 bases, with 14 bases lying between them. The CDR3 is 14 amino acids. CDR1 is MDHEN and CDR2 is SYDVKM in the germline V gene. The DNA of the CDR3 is TGTGCCAGCGGAAAACAGGACCTCACCGGGGAGCTGTTTTTT. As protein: CASGKQDLTGELFF.

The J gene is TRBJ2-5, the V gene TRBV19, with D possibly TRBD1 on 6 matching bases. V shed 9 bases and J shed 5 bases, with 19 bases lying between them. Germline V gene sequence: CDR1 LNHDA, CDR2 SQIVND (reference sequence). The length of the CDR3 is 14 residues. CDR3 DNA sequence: TGTGCCAGCAAGTGGTCCAGGGGTAGGGAGACCCAGTACTTC. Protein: CASKWSRGRETQYF. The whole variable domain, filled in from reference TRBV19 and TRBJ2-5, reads DGGITQSPKYLFRKEGQNVTLSCEQNLNHDAMYWYRQDPGQGLRLIYYSQIVNDFQKGDIAEGYSVSREKKESFPLTVTSAQKNPTAFYLCASKWSRGRETQYFGPGTRLLVL.

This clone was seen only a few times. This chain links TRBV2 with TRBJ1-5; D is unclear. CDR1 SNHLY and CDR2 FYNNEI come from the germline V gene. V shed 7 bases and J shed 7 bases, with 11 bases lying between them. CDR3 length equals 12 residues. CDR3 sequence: CASIPEGQPQHF. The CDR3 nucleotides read TGTGCCAGCATACCGGAGGGCCAGCCCCAGCATTTT.

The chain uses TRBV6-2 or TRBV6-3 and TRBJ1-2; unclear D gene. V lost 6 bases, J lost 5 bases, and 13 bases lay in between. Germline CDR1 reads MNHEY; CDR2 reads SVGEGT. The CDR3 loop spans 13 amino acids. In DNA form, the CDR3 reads TGTGCCAGCAGCCGTGGAGAGGGTTATGGCTACACCTTC. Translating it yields CASSRGEGYGYTF.

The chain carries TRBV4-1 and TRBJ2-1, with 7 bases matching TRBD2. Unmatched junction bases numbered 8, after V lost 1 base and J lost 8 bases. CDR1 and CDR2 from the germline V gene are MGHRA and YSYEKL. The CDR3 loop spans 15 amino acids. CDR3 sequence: CASSQGGGSSYEQFF. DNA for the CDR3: TGCGCCAGCAGCCAAGGGGGCGGGAGTTCGTATGAGCAGTTCTTC.

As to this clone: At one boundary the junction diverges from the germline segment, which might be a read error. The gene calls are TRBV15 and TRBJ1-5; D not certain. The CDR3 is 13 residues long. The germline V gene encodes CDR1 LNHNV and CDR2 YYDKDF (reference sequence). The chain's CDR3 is CATSSEGGQPQHF. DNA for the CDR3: TGTGCCACGAGCAGTGAGGGTGGACAGCCCCAGCATTTT.

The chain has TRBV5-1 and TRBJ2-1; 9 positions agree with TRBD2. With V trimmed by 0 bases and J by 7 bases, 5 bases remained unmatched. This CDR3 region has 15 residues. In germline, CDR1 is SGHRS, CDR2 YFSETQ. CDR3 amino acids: CASSLASGNRNEQFF. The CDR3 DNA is TGCGCCAGCAGCTTGGCTAGCGGGAATCGGAATGAGCAGTTCTTC.

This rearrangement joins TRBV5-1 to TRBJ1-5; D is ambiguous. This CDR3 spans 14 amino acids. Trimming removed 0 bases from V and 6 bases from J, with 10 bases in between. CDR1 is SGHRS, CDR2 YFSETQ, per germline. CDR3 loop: CASSLGRGSQPQHF. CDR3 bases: TGCGCCAGCAGCTTGGGCCGAGGGTCTCAGCCCCAGCATTTT.

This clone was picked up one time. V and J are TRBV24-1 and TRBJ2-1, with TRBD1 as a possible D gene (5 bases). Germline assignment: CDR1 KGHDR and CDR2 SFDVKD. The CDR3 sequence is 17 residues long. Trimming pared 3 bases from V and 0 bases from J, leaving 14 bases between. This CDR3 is CATSDQESTVSYNEQFF. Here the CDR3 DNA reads TGTGCCACCAGTGATCAGGAATCGACAGTCTCCTACAATGAGCAGTTCTTC.

The CDR3 DNA follows: TGTGCCATCAGTCCCTCGGTTCACACAGATACGCAGTATTTT. Amino acid sequence: CAISPSVHTDTQYF. V is TRBV10-3 and J is TRBJ2-3; D is ambiguous. V dropped 5 bases and J dropped 2 bases, with 11 bases sitting between them. The CDR3 loop spans 14 amino acids. CDR1 is ENHRY, CDR2 SYGVKD, per germline.

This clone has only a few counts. The CDR3 is CSVDRGSEQYF. In DNA, the CDR3 is TGCAGCGTCGACAGGGGGAGCGAGCAGTACTTC. J is TRBJ2-7 and V is TRBV29-1; 9 bases align to TRBD1. This CDR3 has 11 residues. Germline CDR1 and CDR2: SQVTM and ANQGSEA. Trimming removed 6 bases from V and 6 bases from J; junction bases left unmatched: 3.

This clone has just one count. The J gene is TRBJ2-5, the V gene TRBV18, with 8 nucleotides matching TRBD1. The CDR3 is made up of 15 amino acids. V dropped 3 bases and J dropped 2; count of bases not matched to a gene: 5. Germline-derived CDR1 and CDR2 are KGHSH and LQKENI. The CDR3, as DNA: TGTGCCAGCTCACCCGGACAGGGAGGTCAAGAGACCCAGTACTTC. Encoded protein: CASSPGQGGQETQYF.

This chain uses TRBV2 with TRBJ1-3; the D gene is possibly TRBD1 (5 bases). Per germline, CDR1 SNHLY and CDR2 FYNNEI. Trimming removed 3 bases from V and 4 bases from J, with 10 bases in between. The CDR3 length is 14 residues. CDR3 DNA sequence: TGTGCCAGCAGTGATCGCAGGGCAGGAAACACCATATATTTT. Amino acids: CASSDRRAGNTIYF. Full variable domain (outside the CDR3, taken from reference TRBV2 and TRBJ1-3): EPEVTQTPSHQVTQMGQEVILRCVPISNHLYFYWYRQILGQKVEFLVSFYNNEISEKSEIFDDQFSVERPDGSNFTLKIRSTKLEDSAMYFCASSDRRAGNTIYFGEGSWLTVV.

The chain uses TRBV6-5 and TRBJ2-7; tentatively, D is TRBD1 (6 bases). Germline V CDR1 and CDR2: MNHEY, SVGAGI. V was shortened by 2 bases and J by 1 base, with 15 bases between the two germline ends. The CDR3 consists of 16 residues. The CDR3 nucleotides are TGTGCCAGCAGTTACAAAACTATAACAGGGTCCTACGAGCAGTACTTC. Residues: CASSYKTITGSYEQYF.

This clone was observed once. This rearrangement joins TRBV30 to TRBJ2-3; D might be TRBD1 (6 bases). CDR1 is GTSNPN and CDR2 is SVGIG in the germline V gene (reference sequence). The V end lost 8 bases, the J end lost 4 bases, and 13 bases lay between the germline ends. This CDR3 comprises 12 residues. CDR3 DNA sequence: TGTGCCCACCGAGCAGGGGCAGATACGCAGTATTTT. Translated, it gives CAHRAGADTQYF.

The CDR3 region has the DNA TGTGCCACCGCGAGGGCGACACAGACCCCCTACAATGAGCAGTTCTTC. It encodes CATARATQTPYNEQFF. The V call is TRBV19, the J call TRBJ2-1, with D possibly being TRBD2 (5 bases). The V and J ends lost 10 bases and 2 bases respectively, with 21 bases between them. The germline gives CDR1 LNHDA, CDR2 SQIVND (reference sequence). The CDR3 has 16 residues. The whole variable domain, filled in from reference TRBV19 and TRBJ2-1, reads DGGITQSPKYLFRKEGQNVTLSCEQNLNHDAMYWYRQDPGQGLRLIYYSQIVNDFQKGDIAEGYSVSREKKESFPLTVTSAQKNPTAFYLCATARATQTPYNEQFFGPGTRLTVL.

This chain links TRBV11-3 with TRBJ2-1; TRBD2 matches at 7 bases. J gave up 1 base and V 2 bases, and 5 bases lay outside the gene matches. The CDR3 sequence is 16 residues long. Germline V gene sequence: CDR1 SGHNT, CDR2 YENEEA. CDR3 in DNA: TGTGCCAGCAGCTTATCCGCGGGGGTTTCCTACAATGAGCAGTTCTTC. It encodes CASSLSAGVSYNEQFF.

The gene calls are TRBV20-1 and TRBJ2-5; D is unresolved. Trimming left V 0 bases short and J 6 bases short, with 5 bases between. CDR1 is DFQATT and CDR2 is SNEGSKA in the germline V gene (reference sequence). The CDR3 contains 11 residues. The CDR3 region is CSARDQKTQYF. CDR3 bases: TGCAGTGCTAGAGATCAAAAGACCCAGTACTTC.

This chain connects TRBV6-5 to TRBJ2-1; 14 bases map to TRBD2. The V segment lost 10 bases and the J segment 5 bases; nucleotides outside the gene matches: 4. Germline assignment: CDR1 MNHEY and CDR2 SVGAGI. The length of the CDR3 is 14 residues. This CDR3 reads CAIKGLAGDNEQFF. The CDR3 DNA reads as TGTGCCATCAAGGGACTAGCGGGAGACAATGAGCAGTTCTTC.

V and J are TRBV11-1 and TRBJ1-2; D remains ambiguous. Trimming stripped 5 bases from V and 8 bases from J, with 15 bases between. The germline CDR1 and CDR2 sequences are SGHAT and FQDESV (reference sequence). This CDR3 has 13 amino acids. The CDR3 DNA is TGTGCCAGCAGCACTACCCCGGCGCGAGGCTACACCTTC. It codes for CASSTTPARGYTF.

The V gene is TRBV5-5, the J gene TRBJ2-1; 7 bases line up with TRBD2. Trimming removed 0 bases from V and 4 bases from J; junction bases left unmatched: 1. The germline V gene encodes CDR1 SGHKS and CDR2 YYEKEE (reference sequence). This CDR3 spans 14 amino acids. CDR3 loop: CASSLGTSYNEQFF. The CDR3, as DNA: TGTGCCAGCAGCTTGGGGACTAGTTACAATGAGCAGTTCTTC.